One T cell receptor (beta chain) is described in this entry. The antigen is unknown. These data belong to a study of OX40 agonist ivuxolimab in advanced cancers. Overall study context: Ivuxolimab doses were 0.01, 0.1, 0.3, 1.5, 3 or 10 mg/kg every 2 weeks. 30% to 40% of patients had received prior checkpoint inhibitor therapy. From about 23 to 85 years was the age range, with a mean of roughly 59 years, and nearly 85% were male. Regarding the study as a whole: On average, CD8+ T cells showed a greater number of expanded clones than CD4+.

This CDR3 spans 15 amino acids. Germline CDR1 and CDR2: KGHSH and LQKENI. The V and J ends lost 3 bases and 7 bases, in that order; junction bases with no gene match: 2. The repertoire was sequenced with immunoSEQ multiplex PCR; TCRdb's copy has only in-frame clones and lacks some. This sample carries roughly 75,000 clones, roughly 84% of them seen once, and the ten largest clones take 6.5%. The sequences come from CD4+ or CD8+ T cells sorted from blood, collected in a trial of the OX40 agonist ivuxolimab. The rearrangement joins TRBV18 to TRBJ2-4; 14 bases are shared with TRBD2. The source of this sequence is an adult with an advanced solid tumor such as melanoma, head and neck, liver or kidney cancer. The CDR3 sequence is CASSPGTSGGNIQYF. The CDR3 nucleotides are TGTGCCAGCTCACCCGGGACTAGCGGGGGTAACATTCAGTACTTC.